A single sample is the source of the 3 T cell receptor beta chains below, sequenced in a study of blood T cells in healthy people across ages. A J-beta primer mix and a sample-barcoded 5' primer were used in a second PCR of roughly 6 to 11 cycles. TCRdb passed the 5' RACE reads through MiXCR, listing each CDR3 protein once. This sample has about 780,000 distinct CDR3 sequences, with more than 25% found just once. This same sample was also taken into another study, of T cells of mothers and their children.

The material sequenced was blood. The receptors shown here come from a boy between 5 and 17 years old in good health.

This clonotype was found a few times. The chain couples TRBV12-5 to TRBJ2-7, with a tentative D call TRBD2 (6 bases). The CDR3 spans 15 residues. The germline CDR1 and CDR2 sequences are LGHNT and FRNRAP. With 9 bases removed from V and 2 bases from J, the gap between germline ends came to 20 bases. The CDR3 coding sequence is TGTGCTAGCCTAGGCACTTCCCGCGGGGCCTACGAGCAGTACTTC. Translated, it gives CASLGTSRGAYEQYF.

V usage is TRBV27 and J usage is TRBJ1-1, with a tentative D call TRBD1 (5 bases). The CDR3 has 15 residues. V was clipped by 5 bases and J by 5 bases, with 18 bases between them. CDR1 is MNHEY and CDR2 is SMNVEV in the germline V gene (reference sequence). DNA for the CDR3: TGTGCCAGCAGTAACCGGGGACCAAAGGGGACTGAAGCTTTCTTT. Amino acid sequence: CASSNRGPKGTEAFF.

This clonotype has at least ten counts. J is TRBJ2-1 and V is TRBV4-1, with unresolved D. From germline, CDR1 is MGHRA and CDR2 YSYEKL. CDR3 length: 13 residues. V lost 1 base, J lost 5 bases, and 6 bases lay in between. CDR3 nucleotide sequence: TGCGCCAGCAGCCAAGGTGGGGACAATGAGCAGTTCTTC. It yields the protein CASSQGGDNEQFF.